Sequencing of this T cell receptor (beta chain) was carried out in a study of control samples from healthy donors and cancer patients. The data were produced by immunoSEQ multiplex PCR, yet TCRdb's version contains in-frame clones alone and is incomplete. The sample comprises 70,000 or so clones, roughly 86% of which are singletons, and around a fifth rests with the top ten. Germline trimming cut 4 bases from V and 2 bases from J; bases unmatched to any gene: 9. The CDR3 runs to 18 residues. Germline CDR1 and CDR2: SNHLY and FYNNEI. This clonotype originated in a man in his fifties or sixties with lung cancer. The rearrangement uses TRBV2 and TRBJ2-1; TRBD2 agrees at 12 bases. The material sequenced was PBMCs. The CDR3 reads CASSARLLAGGAYNEQFF. As DNA, the CDR3 is TGTGCCAGCAGTGCTCGTCTACTAGCGGGGGGCGCCTACAATGAGCAGTTCTTC.